Listed below are T cell receptor beta chains from one sample, sequenced in a study of molecular identifiers for immune sequencing clone quantification. MiXCR, run by TCRdb on the PCR reads, gives a single entry per CDR3 protein. This table holds approximately 550,000 distinct CDR3 sequences, less than 30% found once. The sample taken for sequencing was naive CD8+ T cells from blood, with Jurkat cell RNA spiked in. The receptors originated from a human donor in good health. Some libraries in this study had Jurkat cell RNA spiked in. Each CDR3 is given with its conserved first and last residue. Each record gives: V gene, D gene, J gene, clone size, CDR3 protein, CDR3 DNA. The D gene is left open where the match is weak. Clone size is shown for a subset of rows, as once, few, many or a class of expanded clone.

V gene: TRBV27; D gene: NA; J gene: TRBJ2-5; clone size: few; CDR3 protein: CASRQLQGETQYF; CDR3 DNA: TGTGCCAGCAGACAATTACAGGGTGAGACCCAGTACTTC
V gene: TRBV7-6; D gene: NA; J gene: TRBJ2-1; clone size: once; CDR3 protein: CASSNPDGVTSTYNEQFF; CDR3 DNA: TGTGCCAGCAGCAACCCGGACGGAGTAACATCCACCTACAATGAGCAGTTCTTC
V gene: TRBV5-1; D gene: NA; J gene: TRBJ1-2; clone size: many; CDR3 protein: CASSNSYGYTF; CDR3 DNA: TGCGCCAGCAGCAACAGTTATGGCTACACCTTC
V gene: TRBV6-1; D gene: NA; J gene: TRBJ1-5; clone size: NA; CDR3 protein: CASSATYPGSRNDQPQHF; CDR3 DNA: TGTGCCAGCAGCGCGACGTACCCAGGGTCCCGAAATGATCAGCCCCAGCATTTT
V gene: TRBV27; D gene: NA; J gene: TRBJ1-5; clone size: many; CDR3 protein: CASSLYSTKNSNQPQHF; CDR3 DNA: TGTGCCAGCAGTCTCTATTCGACGAAGAATAGCAATCAGCCCCAGCATTTT
V gene: TRBV7-9; D gene: NA; J gene: TRBJ2-7; clone size: NA; CDR3 protein: CASSAPGPLLEQYF; CDR3 DNA: TGTGCCAGCAGCGCACCGGGACCCCTCCTCGAGCAGTACTTC
V gene: TRBV20-1; D gene: NA; J gene: TRBJ2-7; clone size: NA; CDR3 protein: CSARDRDTFIYERYF; CDR3 DNA: TGCAGTGCTAGAGACCGCGACACGTTTATCTACGAGCGGTACTTC
V gene: TRBV11-2; D gene: NA; J gene: TRBJ2-1; clone size: NA; CDR3 protein: CASSLALARSSYNEQFF; CDR3 DNA: TGTGCCAGCAGCTTAGCTCTAGCGCGAAGCTCCTACAATGAGCAGTTCTTC
V gene: TRBV4-3; D gene: NA; J gene: TRBJ1-3; clone size: few; CDR3 protein: CASSQDPDPSGNTIYF; CDR3 DNA: TGCGCCAGCAGCCAAGATCCAGACCCTTCTGGAAACACCATATATTTT
V gene: TRBV7-9; D gene: NA; J gene: TRBJ2-3; clone size: once; CDR3 protein: CVSSPPASDTQYF; CDR3 DNA: TGTGTCAGCAGCCCACCCGCGTCAGATACGCAGTATTTT
V gene: TRBV5-1; D gene: NA; J gene: TRBJ2-7; clone size: few; CDR3 protein: CASKGRDTNYEQYF; CDR3 DNA: TGCGCCAGCAAAGGCCGGGACACTAACTACGAGCAGTACTTC
V gene: TRBV5-3; D gene: NA; J gene: TRBJ2-5; clone size: NA; CDR3 protein: CASTISVRIETQYF; CDR3 DNA: TGTGCCAGCACGATATCAGTCCGGATAGAGACCCAGTACTTC
V gene: TRBV20-1; D gene: TRBD1; J gene: TRBJ2-7; clone size: NA; CDR3 protein: CSAPGQEIAYEQYF; CDR3 DNA: TGCAGTGCCCCCGGACAGGAGATAGCCTACGAGCAGTACTTC
V gene: TRBV6-7; D gene: TRBD2; J gene: TRBJ2-7; clone size: many; CDR3 protein: CASSYGGRAYEQYF; CDR3 DNA: TGTGCCAGCAGTTACGGCGGGAGAGCTTACGAGCAGTACTTC
V gene: TRBV4-3; D gene: NA; J gene: TRBJ2-1; clone size: few; CDR3 protein: CASSQDSGPLNEQFF; CDR3 DNA: TGCGCCAGCAGCCAAGATTCAGGGCCTTTGAATGAGCAGTTCTTC
V gene: TRBV19; D gene: NA; J gene: TRBJ1-2; clone size: few; CDR3 protein: CASTRPDLTTSNYGYTF; CDR3 DNA: TGTGCCAGTACCCGACCGGACCTCACCACCTCTAACTATGGCTACACCTTC
V gene: TRBV11-2; D gene: TRBD1; J gene: TRBJ2-7; clone size: NA; CDR3 protein: CASSFGQGNEQYF; CDR3 DNA: TGTGCCAGCAGCTTTGGACAGGGTAACGAGCAGTACTTC
V gene: TRBV29-1; D gene: NA; J gene: TRBJ2-7; clone size: NA; CDR3 protein: CSVVSDSYEQYF; CDR3 DNA: TGCAGCGTTGTGTCAGACTCCTACGAGCAGTACTTC
V gene: TRBV5-1; D gene: TRBD2; J gene: TRBJ2-2; clone size: few; CDR3 protein: CASSFSLAVGASPGELFF; CDR3 DNA: TGCGCCAGCAGCTTCAGCCTAGCGGTCGGGGCAAGTCCCGGGGAGCTGTTTTTT
V gene: TRBV5-6; D gene: NA; J gene: TRBJ1-1; clone size: few; CDR3 protein: CASTPLEGGTEAFF; CDR3 DNA: TGTGCCAGCACCCCCCTGGAGGGCGGCACTGAAGCTTTCTTT
V gene: TRBV4-1; D gene: TRBD1; J gene: TRBJ1-2; clone size: NA; CDR3 protein: CASSQGQGANYGYTF; CDR3 DNA: TGCGCCAGCAGCCAGGGACAGGGGGCAAACTATGGCTACACCTTC
V gene: TRBV29-1; D gene: TRBD2; J gene: TRBJ2-1; clone size: NA; CDR3 protein: CSVEERLAGGRTYNEQFF; CDR3 DNA: TGCAGCGTTGAAGAGAGGCTAGCGGGGGGTCGGACCTACAATGAGCAGTTCTTC
V gene: TRBV7-9; D gene: TRBD2; J gene: TRBJ2-5; clone size: NA; CDR3 protein: CAGSGTRATQYF; CDR3 DNA: TGTGCCGGCAGCGGGACTAGGGCGACCCAGTACTTC
V gene: TRBV4-3; D gene: TRBD2; J gene: TRBJ2-6; clone size: few; CDR3 protein: CASSQEAAGVSGANVLTF; CDR3 DNA: TGCGCCAGCAGCCAAGAGGCCGCGGGAGTGTCTGGGGCCAACGTCCTGACTTTC
V gene: TRBV9; D gene: TRBD2; J gene: TRBJ2-2; clone size: NA; CDR3 protein: CASSVGEGPRTGELFF; CDR3 DNA: TGTGCCAGCAGCGTAGGGGAGGGCCCTCGCACCGGGGAGCTGTTTTTT
V gene: TRBV14; D gene: TRBD1; J gene: TRBJ1-2; clone size: few; CDR3 protein: CASSIRNRGHYGYTF; CDR3 DNA: TGTGCCAGCAGCATACGGAACAGGGGGCATTATGGCTACACCTTC
V gene: TRBV11-2; D gene: NA; J gene: TRBJ2-4; clone size: few; CDR3 protein: CASSFGQGHNIQYF; CDR3 DNA: TGTGCCAGCAGCTTTGGCCAGGGTCACAACATTCAGTACTTC
V gene: TRBV4-3; D gene: NA; J gene: TRBJ1-1; clone size: few; CDR3 protein: CASSSPENTEAFF; CDR3 DNA: TGCGCCAGCAGTTCGCCAGAGAACACTGAAGCTTTCTTT